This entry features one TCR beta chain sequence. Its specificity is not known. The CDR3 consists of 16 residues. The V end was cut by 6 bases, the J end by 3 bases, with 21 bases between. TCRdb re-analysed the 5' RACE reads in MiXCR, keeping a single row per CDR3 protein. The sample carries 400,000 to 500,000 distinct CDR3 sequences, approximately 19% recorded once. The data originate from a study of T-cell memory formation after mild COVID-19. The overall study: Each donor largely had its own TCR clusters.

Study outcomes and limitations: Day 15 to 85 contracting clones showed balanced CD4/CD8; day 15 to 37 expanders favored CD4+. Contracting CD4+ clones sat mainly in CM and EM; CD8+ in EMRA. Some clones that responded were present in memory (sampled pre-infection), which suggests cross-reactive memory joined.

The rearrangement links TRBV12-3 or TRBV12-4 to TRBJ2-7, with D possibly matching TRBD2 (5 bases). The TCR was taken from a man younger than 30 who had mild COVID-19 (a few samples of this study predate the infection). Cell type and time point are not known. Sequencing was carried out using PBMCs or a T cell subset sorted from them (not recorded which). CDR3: CASSAGIMYAGYEQYF. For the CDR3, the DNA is TGTGCCAGCAGCGCCGGGATAATGTACGCCGGCTACGAGCAGTACTTC.